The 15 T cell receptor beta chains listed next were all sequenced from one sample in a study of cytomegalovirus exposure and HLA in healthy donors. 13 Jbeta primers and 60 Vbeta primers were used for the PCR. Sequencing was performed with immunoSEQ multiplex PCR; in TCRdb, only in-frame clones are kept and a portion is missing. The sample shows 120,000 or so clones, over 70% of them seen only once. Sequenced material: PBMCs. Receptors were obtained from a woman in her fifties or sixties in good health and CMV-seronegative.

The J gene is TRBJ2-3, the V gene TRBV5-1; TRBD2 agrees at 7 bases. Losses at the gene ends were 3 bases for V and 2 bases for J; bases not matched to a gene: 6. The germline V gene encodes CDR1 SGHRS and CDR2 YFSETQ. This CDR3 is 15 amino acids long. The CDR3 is CASSSLGGDTDTQYF. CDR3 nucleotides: TGCGCCAGCAGCTCCCTTGGGGGGGACACAGATACGCAGTATTTT.

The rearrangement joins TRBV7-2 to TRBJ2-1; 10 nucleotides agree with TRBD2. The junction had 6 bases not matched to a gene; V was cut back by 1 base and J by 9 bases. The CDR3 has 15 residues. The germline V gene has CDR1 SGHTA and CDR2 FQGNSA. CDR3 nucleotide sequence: TGTGCCAGCAGCTTAGATAGCGGGAGGTCGGGTGAGCAGTTCTTC. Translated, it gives CASSLDSGRSGEQFF.

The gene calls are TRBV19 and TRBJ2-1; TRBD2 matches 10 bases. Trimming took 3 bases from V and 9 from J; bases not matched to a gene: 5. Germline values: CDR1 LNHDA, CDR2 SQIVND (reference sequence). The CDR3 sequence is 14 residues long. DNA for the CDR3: TGTGCCAGTAGTATGGGCCTAGCGGGAGTTGAGCAGTTCTTC. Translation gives CASSMGLAGVEQFF.

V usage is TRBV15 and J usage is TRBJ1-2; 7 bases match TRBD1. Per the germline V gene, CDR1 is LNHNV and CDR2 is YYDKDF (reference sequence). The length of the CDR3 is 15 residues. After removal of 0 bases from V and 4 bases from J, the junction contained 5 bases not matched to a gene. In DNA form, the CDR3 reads TGTGCCACCAGCAGAGATATAGGACAGGTCTATGGCTACACCTTC. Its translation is CATSRDIGQVYGYTF.

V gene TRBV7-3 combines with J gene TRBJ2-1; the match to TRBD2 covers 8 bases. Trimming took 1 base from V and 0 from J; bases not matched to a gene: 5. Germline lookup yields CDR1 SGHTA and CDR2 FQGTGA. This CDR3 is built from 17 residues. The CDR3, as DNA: TGTGCCAGCAGCTTAAATCCGGGAGGGGACTCCTACAATGAGCAGTTCTTC. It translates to CASSLNPGGDSYNEQFF.

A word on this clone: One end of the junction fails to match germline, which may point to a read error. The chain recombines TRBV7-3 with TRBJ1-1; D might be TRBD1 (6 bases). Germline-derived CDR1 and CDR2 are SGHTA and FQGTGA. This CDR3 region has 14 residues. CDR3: CASSSIPGDTESFF. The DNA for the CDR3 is TGTGCCAGCAGCTCCATTCCAGGGGACACTGAATCTTTCTTT.

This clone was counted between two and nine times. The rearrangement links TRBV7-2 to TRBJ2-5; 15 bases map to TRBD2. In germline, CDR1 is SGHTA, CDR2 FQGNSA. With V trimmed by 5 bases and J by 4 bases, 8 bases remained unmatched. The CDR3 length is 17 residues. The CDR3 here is CASSRWTSGRAGETQYF. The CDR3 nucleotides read TGTGCCAGCAGCCGTTGGACTAGCGGGAGGGCCGGAGAGACCCAGTACTTC.

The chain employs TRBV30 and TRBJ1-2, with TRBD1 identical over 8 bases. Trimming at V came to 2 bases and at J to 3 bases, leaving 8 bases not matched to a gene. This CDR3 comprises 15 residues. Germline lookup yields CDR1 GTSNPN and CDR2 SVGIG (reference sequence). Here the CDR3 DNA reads TGTGCCTGGAGTTTGGGGACAGGAGTTGACTATGGCTACACCTTC. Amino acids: CAWSLGTGVDYGYTF.

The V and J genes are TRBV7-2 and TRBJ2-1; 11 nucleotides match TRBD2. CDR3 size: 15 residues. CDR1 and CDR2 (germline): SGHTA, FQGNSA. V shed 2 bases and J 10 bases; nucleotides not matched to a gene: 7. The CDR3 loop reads CASSLIAGGPGEQFF. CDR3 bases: TGTGCCAGCAGCTTAATAGCGGGAGGGCCTGGGGAGCAGTTCTTC.

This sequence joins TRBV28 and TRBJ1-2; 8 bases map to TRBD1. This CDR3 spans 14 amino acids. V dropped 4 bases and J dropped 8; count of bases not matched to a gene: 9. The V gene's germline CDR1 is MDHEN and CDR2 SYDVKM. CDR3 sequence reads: CASSSPAGGEGYTF. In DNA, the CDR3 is TGTGCCAGCAGTTCACCCGCAGGGGGCGAAGGCTACACCTTC.

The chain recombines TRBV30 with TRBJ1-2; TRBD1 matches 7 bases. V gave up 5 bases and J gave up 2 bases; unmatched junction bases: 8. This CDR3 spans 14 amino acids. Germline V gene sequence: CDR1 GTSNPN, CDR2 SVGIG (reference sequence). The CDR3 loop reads CAWDNRGRNYGYTF. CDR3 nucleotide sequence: TGTGCCTGGGATAACAGGGGTAGAAACTATGGCTACACCTTC.

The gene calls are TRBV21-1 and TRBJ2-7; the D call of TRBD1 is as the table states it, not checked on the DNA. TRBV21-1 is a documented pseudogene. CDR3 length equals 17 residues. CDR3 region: CASSKGGSGQVPGEQYF. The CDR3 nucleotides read TGTGCCAGCAGCAAAGGAGGATCGGGACAGGTGCCGGGGGAGCAGTACTTC.

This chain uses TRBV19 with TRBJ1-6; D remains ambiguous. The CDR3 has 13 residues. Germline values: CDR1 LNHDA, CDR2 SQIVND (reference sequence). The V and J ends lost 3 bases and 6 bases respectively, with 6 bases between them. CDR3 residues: CASSIPGNSPLHF. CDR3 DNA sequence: TGTGCCAGTAGTATTCCGGGTAATTCACCCCTCCACTTT.

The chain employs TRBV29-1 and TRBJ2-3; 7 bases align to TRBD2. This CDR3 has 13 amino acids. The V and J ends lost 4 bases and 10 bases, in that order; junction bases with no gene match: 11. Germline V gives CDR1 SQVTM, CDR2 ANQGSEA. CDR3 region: CSVVSGGGGAQYF. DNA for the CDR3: TGCAGCGTTGTGAGCGGTGGCGGGGGAGCGCAGTATTTT.

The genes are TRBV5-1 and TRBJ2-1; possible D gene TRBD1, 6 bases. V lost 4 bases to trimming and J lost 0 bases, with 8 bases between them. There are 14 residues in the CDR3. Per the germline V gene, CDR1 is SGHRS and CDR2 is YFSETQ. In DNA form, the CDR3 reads TGCGCCAGCAGCGGACAGACCTCCTACAATGAGCAGTTCTTC. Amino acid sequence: CASSGQTSYNEQFF.